This paragraph covers one T cell receptor beta chain sequence. Its antigen is still unknown. The authors made TCR beta libraries by quantitative 5'-RACE with molecular barcodes. TCRdb re-called the 5' RACE reads through MiXCR, storing one row per CDR3 protein. The sample carries approximately 290,000 distinct CDR3 sequences, around 21% recorded once. This entry is derived from a study of CD8 T cells in ankylosing spondylitis. The study, taken as a whole, reports: Under 10 highly homologous variants formed a TCR beta motif that appeared characteristic of ankylosing spondylitis blood. The study looked at matched synovial fluid samples from ankylosing spondylitis patients. Disease-linked clones were reported to be significantly enriched there.

The CDR3 runs 13 residues. Germline CDR1 and CDR2: LNHNV and YYDKDF (reference sequence). The V end lost 1 base, the J end lost 2 bases, and 5 bases lay between the germline ends. Sequencing was performed on blood, either unsorted or a sorted T cell fraction (not recorded which). The clonotype was recovered from a female donor with ankylosing spondylitis or in good health (not recorded which). V gene TRBV15 combines with J gene TRBJ1-2; the D is unclear. CDR3 DNA: TGTGCCACCAGCAGAGGAGGAAACTATGGCTACACCTTC. It translates to CATSRGGNYGYTF. Looking up the rest from reference TRBV15 and TRBJ1-2 gives the full variable domain: DAMVIQNPRYQVTQFGKPVTLSCSQTLNHNVMYWYQQKSSQAPKLLFHYYDKDFNNEADTPDNFQSRRPNTSFCFLDIRSPGLGDTAMYLCATSRGGNYGYTFGSGTRLTVV.